This T cell receptor (beta chain) was captured in a study of OX40 agonist ivuxolimab in advanced cancers. Turning to the study itself: In this cohort, patients received ivuxolimab, an agonistic anti-OX40 (CD134) antibody.

Blood was sampled at baseline, cycle 4 day 1, and cycle 7 day 1. J was trimmed by 4 bases and V by 5 bases; bases with no gene match: 1. Per germline, CDR1 SGDLS and CDR2 YYNGEE. There are 12 residues in the CDR3. Sequencing was performed with immunoSEQ multiplex PCR; in TCRdb, only in-frame clones are kept and a portion is missing. Of about 39,000 clones in the sample, 80% to 95% were seen once. On this clone: This sample includes further DNA sequences coding for the same CDR3.

The clonotype was recovered from an adult with an advanced solid tumor such as melanoma, head and neck, liver or kidney cancer. The V gene is TRBV9, the J gene TRBJ2-7; 9 bases agree with TRBD1. The starting material was CD4+ or CD8+ T cells sorted from blood, obtained in a trial of the OX40 agonist ivuxolimab. CDR3 coding DNA: TGTGCCAGCAGTGGACAGGGGTACGAGCAGTACTTC. This sequence encodes CASSGQGYEQYF.